The source of this T cell receptor beta chain is a study of blood T cell repertoires in COVID-19. Assay used: immunoSEQ multiplex PCR; TCRdb lists only in-frame clones, some missing. This sample has about 130,000 clones, with about 91% found just once. J gave up 2 bases and V 4 bases, and 8 bases lay outside the gene matches. CDR1 and CDR2 (germline): SGHKS, YYEKEE (reference sequence). The CDR3 consists of 16 residues. The sample taken for sequencing was peripheral blood. The origin of this receptor is a man in his forties or fifties with acute or convalescent COVID-19. This chain joins TRBV5-5 and TRBJ2-1; 8 nucleotides match TRBD2. The chain's CDR3 is CASSPSGTRPYNEQFF. CDR3 DNA: TGTGCCAGCAGCCCCTCCGGGACTAGGCCCTACAATGAGCAGTTCTTC. The complete variable domain, with remaining parts taken from reference TRBV5-5 and TRBJ2-1, reads DAGVTQSPTHLIKTRGQQVTLRCSPISGHKSVSWYQQVLGQGPQFIFQYYEKEERGRGNFPDRFSARQFPNYSSELNVNALLLGDSALYLCASSPSGTRPYNEQFFGPGTRLTVL.